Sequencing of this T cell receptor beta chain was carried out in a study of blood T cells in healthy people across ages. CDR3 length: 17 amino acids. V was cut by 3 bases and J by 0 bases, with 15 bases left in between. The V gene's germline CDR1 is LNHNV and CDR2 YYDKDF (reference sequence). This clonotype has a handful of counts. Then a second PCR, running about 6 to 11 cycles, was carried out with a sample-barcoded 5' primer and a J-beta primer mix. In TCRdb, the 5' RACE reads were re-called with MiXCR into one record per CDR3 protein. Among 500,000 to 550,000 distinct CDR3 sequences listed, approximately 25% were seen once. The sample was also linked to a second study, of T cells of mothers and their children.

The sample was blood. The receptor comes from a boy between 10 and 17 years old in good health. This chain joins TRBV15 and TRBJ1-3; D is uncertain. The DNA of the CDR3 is TGTGCCACCAGCAGCCCCTCCCCATTGAGCTCTGGAAACACCATATATTTT. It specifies CATSSPSPLSSGNTIYF.